These 13 T cell receptor beta chains were sequenced from one sample in a study of OX40 agonist ivuxolimab in advanced cancers. TCRdb's copy holds only in-frame clones and misses some; the assay was immunoSEQ multiplex PCR. The data hold fewer than 65,000 clones, with 91% observed a single time. Sequencing was performed on CD4+ or CD8+ T cells sorted from blood, taken in a trial of the OX40 agonist ivuxolimab. These receptors came from an adult with an advanced solid tumor such as melanoma, head and neck, liver or kidney cancer.

The chain recombines TRBV5-6 with TRBJ2-3; a weak D match, TRBD2 (6 bases). The CDR3 is 15 amino acids. With 1 base removed from V and 4 bases from J, the gap between germline ends came to 13 bases. Germline V gene sequence: CDR1 SGHDT, CDR2 YYEEEE. CDR3 coding DNA: TGTGCCAGCAGCTTGTGGAGGGATGGACCAGATACGCAGTATTTT. As protein: CASSLWRDGPDTQYF.

This clone was counted only a few times. The V gene is TRBV10-1, the J gene TRBJ1-3; TRBD1 aligns across 9 bases. V was clipped by 4 bases and J by 3 bases; unmatched bases: 7. Germline V gene data show CDR1 as WNHNN and CDR2 as SYGVQD (reference sequence). This CDR3 contains 16 residues. The CDR3 is CASSAKQGASGNTIYF. As DNA, the CDR3 is TGCGCCAGCAGTGCTAAACAGGGGGCAAGTGGAAACACCATATATTTT.

The V gene is TRBV6-5, the J gene TRBJ2-2, with D hard to call. There are 13 residues in the CDR3. V lost 0 bases, J lost 4 bases, and 3 bases lay in between. Germline CDR1 reads MNHEY; CDR2 reads SVGAGI. CDR3 bases: TGTGCCAGCAGTTACTCTCCCACCGGGGAGCTGTTTTTT. Its protein is CASSYSPTGELFF.

V usage is TRBV7-9 and J usage is TRBJ2-1; 13 bases are a match to TRBD2. The CDR3 loop spans 16 amino acids. The germline V gene has CDR1 SEHNR and CDR2 FQNEAQ (reference sequence). V trimming: 10 bases; J trimming: 6 bases; junction bases outside the gene matches: 12. CDR3 nucleotides: TGTGCCACCTGGGTATTACTAGCGGGAGGGCCCAATGAGCAGTTCTTC. Translated, it gives CATWVLLAGGPNEQFF.

The gene calls are TRBV2 and TRBJ2-5; 8 positions match TRBD2. V lost 3 bases to trimming and J lost 5 bases; unmatched junction nucleotides: 5. This CDR3 is built from 14 residues. From germline, CDR1 is SNHLY and CDR2 FYNNEI. CDR3 in amino acids: CASSDGTSRETQYF. Here the CDR3 DNA reads TGTGCCAGCAGTGACGGGACTAGTCGGGAGACCCAGTACTTC. Full variable domain (rest looked up from reference TRBV2 and TRBJ2-5): EPEVTQTPSHQVTQMGQEVILRCVPISNHLYFYWYRQILGQKVEFLVSFYNNEISEKSEIFDDQFSVERPDGSNFTLKIRSTKLEDSAMYFCASSDGTSRETQYFGPGTRLLVL.

V gene TRBV9 combines with J gene TRBJ2-3; 7 bases match TRBD1. There are 15 residues in the CDR3. V dropped 4 bases and J dropped 2; count of bases not matched to a gene: 7. CDR1 SGDLS and CDR2 YYNGEE come from the germline V gene. CDR3 sequence (DNA): TGTGCCAGCAGCCCTGAGGGACAGAACACAGATACGCAGTATTTT. Protein: CASSPEGQNTDTQYF.

The V and J genes are TRBV15 and TRBJ2-1; D is undetermined. V lost 3 bases, J lost 8 bases, and 5 bases lay in between. Germline assignment: CDR1 LNHNV and CDR2 YYDKDF (reference sequence). CDR3 length: 11 residues. In nucleotides, the CDR3 is TGTGCCACCAGCAGCCCACATGAGCAGTTCTTC. It specifies CATSSPHEQFF.

This chain uses TRBV4-1 with TRBJ2-3; D perhaps matches TRBD2 (6 bases). Trimming took 1 base from V and 5 from J, leaving 19 bases between them. This CDR3 spans 17 amino acids. Germline loops: CDR1 MGHRA, CDR2 YSYEKL. CDR3 residues: CASSQGRRDGSGDTQYF. The CDR3 nucleotides are TGCGCCAGCAGCCAAGGACGGAGGGATGGATCGGGAGATACGCAGTATTTT.

The chain combines TRBV7-6 with TRBJ2-7; D might be TRBD2 (6 bases). V lost 5 bases and J 2 bases, leaving 16 bases between the germline ends. Per the germline V gene, CDR1 is SGHVS and CDR2 is FNYEAQ. This CDR3 spans 15 amino acids. The CDR3 loop reads CASSPTGAGTYEQYF. CDR3 in DNA: TGTGCCAGCAGCCCCACCGGGGCGGGGACCTACGAGCAGTACTTC.

V is TRBV9 and J is TRBJ1-2, with D unclear. The CDR3 runs to 15 residues. V was clipped by 5 bases and J by 0 bases, with 14 bases between them. Germline V gene lookup returns CDR1 SGDLS and CDR2 YYNGEE. The CDR3 here is CASSPFEGSNYGYTF. The CDR3 DNA reads as TGTGCCAGCAGTCCCTTCGAAGGATCTAACTATGGCTACACCTTC.

V gene TRBV19 combines with J gene TRBJ1-1; no clear D. This CDR3 region has 12 residues. Germline V CDR1 and CDR2: LNHDA, SQIVND (reference sequence). V gave up 5 bases and J gave up 1 base, with 5 bases separating them. This CDR3 is CASSWGNTEAFF. The DNA of the CDR3 is TGTGCCAGTAGTTGGGGGAACACTGAAGCTTTCTTT.

This clone appeared a single time. The J gene is TRBJ1-2, the V gene TRBV6-5; TRBD1 matches 10 bases. This CDR3 is 13 amino acids long. Germline V gene data show CDR1 as MNHEY and CDR2 as SVGAGI. V lost 8 bases and J lost 8; bases outside the gene matches: 8. CDR3 amino acids: CASASGQGDGYTF. The CDR3 DNA reads as TGTGCCAGCGCCAGTGGACAGGGGGACGGCTACACCTTC.

This clone was detected only once. V gene TRBV4-2 combines with J gene TRBJ2-7; possible D gene TRBD2, 6 bases. Germline-derived CDR1 and CDR2 are LGHNA and YNFKEQ. There are 16 residues in the CDR3. With 0 bases removed from V and 2 bases from J, the gap between germline ends came to 14 bases. The CDR3: CASSQESGGTTYEQYF. In DNA, the CDR3 is TGTGCCAGCAGCCAAGAGAGTGGCGGGACCACCTACGAGCAGTACTTC.